The 19 T cell receptor beta chains in this list originate from one sample, sequenced in a study of Ad26.COV2.S vaccination and SARS-CoV-2 variants. Assay used: immunoSEQ multiplex PCR; TCRdb lists only in-frame clones, some missing. The table shows some 460,000 clones, with 89% occurring only once. Indicated treatment: around 19 received Ad26.COV2.S at low or high dose, single or two shots; five or six received placebo; per-sample allocation not given. Day 63 after the first injection of vaccine or placebo was the sampling time. The sequenced sample was peripheral blood, obtained in a trial of Ad26.COV2.S vaccine versus placebo. These TCRs come from a person aged 18-65 years who received the Ad26.COV2.S COVID-19 vaccine or a placebo.

In its sample, this clone was seen once. V and J are TRBV19 and TRBJ2-1; the D call may be TRBD1 or TRBD2 (5 bases each). CDR3 length: 14 amino acids. Germline CDR1 and CDR2: LNHDA and SQIVND (reference sequence). V was trimmed by 7 bases and J by 10 bases, leaving 20 bases between them. The CDR3, as DNA: TGTGCCAGTACGACGGGACCGGATCTTAGGGAGCAGTTCTTC. Encoded protein: CASTTGPDLREQFF.

The chain carries TRBV19 and TRBJ2-1; perhaps TRBD2 as D (6 bases). This CDR3 has 10 residues. The V gene's germline CDR1 is LNHDA and CDR2 SQIVND (reference sequence). V was shortened by 10 bases and J by 10 bases, with 11 bases between the two germline ends. CDR3 nucleotide sequence: TGTGCCACCGGGGGTGCCGAGCAGTTCTTC. Its protein product is CATGGAEQFF.

The chain links TRBV28 to TRBJ2-1; a possible D gene is TRBD2 (5 bases). Germline CDR1 MDHEN, CDR2 SYDVKM. This CDR3 has 14 residues. Trimming cost V 3 bases and J 2 bases, with 8 bases left between them. The CDR3 region is CASSFRRTYNEQFF. The CDR3 DNA sequence: TGTGCCAGCAGTTTCCGGAGGACCTACAATGAGCAGTTCTTC. The whole variable domain, filled in from reference TRBV28 and TRBJ2-1, reads DVKVTQSSRYLVKRTGEKVFLECVQDMDHENMFWYRQDPGLGLRLIYFSYDVKMKEKGDIPEGYSVSREKKERFSLILESASTNQTSMYLCASSFRRTYNEQFFGPGTRLTVL.

V gene TRBV9 combines with J gene TRBJ2-3; perhaps D is TRBD1 or TRBD2 (6 bases each). Germline V gives CDR1 SGDLS, CDR2 YYNGEE. CDR3 length: 14 residues. Trimming removed 3 bases from V and 8 bases from J, with 16 bases in between. This chain's CDR3 is CASSARTQGGTQYF. The CDR3 region has the DNA TGTGCCAGCAGCGCGCGAACACAGGGAGGTACGCAGTATTTT.

The genes are TRBV7-2 and TRBJ2-1, with D possibly called TRBD1 or TRBD2 (5 bases each). CDR1 is SGHTA and CDR2 is FQGNSA in the germline V gene. The length of the CDR3 is 15 residues. The germline V and J ends were trimmed by 3 bases and 0 bases, with 9 bases remaining between them. CDR3 amino acids: CASSLWGSSYNEQFF. For the CDR3, the DNA is TGTGCCAGCAGCTTGTGGGGGAGCTCCTACAATGAGCAGTTCTTC.

V and J are TRBV2 and TRBJ1-4, with D hard to call. The CDR3 covers 13 residues. With 4 bases removed from V and 8 bases from J, the gap between germline ends came to 11 bases. The V gene's germline CDR1 is SNHLY and CDR2 FYNNEI. CDR3 in amino acids: CASSVPEGEKLFF. In nucleotides, the CDR3 is TGTGCCAGCAGTGTACCTGAGGGCGAAAAACTGTTTTTT.

V gene TRBV18 combines with J gene TRBJ1-2; D remains ambiguous. This CDR3 region has 14 residues. V was pared by 4 bases and J by 5 bases, with 14 bases between. CDR1 KGHSH and CDR2 LQKENI come from the germline V gene. CDR3 protein: CASSLGPVDYGYTF. The CDR3 nucleotides read TGTGCCAGCTCACTAGGGCCCGTTGATTATGGCTACACCTTC. The full variable domain, in which reference TRBV18 and TRBJ1-2 provide the parts outside the CDR3, is NAGVMQNPRHLVRRRGQEARLRCSPMKGHSHVYWYRQLPEEGLKFMVYLQKENIIDESGMPKERFSAEFPKEGPSILRIQQVVRGDSAAYFCASSLGPVDYGYTFGSGTRLTVV.

V gene TRBV27 combines with J gene TRBJ1-3; D is uncertain. This CDR3 has 16 residues. Germline V gene data show CDR1 as MNHEY and CDR2 as SMNVEV (reference sequence). The V end lost 3 bases, the J end lost 0 bases, and 12 bases lay between the germline ends. The CDR3 bases are TGTGCCAGCAGTTTGGCGGACGCGACCTCTGGAAACACCATATATTTT. As protein: CASSLADATSGNTIYF.

The chain carries TRBV3-1 (or the pseudogene TRBV3-2) and TRBJ1-3; 7 positions match TRBD1. The CDR3 has 19 amino acids. CDR1 and CDR2 (germline): LGHDT, YNNKEL (reference sequence). With 3 bases clipped from V and 2 bases from J, the junction kept 16 bases outside the gene matches. Here the CDR3 reads CASSQGQFRSSSTGNTIYF. CDR3 DNA: TGTGCCAGCAGCCAGGGACAGTTCCGTTCTTCTTCAACTGGAAACACCATATATTTT.

The chain has TRBV28 and TRBJ1-2, with D tentatively TRBD1 (6 bases). There are 13 residues in the CDR3. Germline CDR1 and CDR2: MDHEN and SYDVKM. Between the trimmed V and J ends, which lost 10 bases and 4 bases, there was a span of 16 bases. The CDR3 DNA reads TGTGCCACCCGAGGGGAGGGGGTCTATGGCTACACCTTC. Its protein product is CATRGEGVYGYTF.

The V and J genes are TRBV29-1 and TRBJ2-7; D gene uncertain. The CDR3 spans 11 residues. Per germline, CDR1 SQVTM and CDR2 ANQGSEA. Deletions cut 6 bases from V and 3 bases from J, with 9 bases between. CDR3 DNA sequence: TGCAGCGTCTTAGCCAACTACGAGCAGTACTTC. Residues: CSVLANYEQYF.

This chain connects TRBV10-2 to TRBJ2-7; 11 bases are shared with TRBD1. The length of the CDR3 is 16 residues. Germline CDR1 is WSHSY and CDR2 is SAAADI. The junction had 12 bases not matched to a gene; V was cut back by 6 bases and J by 5 bases. In nucleotides, the CDR3 is TGCGCCAGCAGCCAAATCCGGACAGGGGGCTTCGACGAGCAGTACTTC. Translating it yields CASSQIRTGGFDEQYF.

The chain employs TRBV3-1 (or the pseudogene TRBV3-2) and TRBJ1-1; perhaps TRBD1 as D (6 bases). CDR1 and CDR2 (germline): LGHDT, YNNKEL (reference sequence). The CDR3 extends over 18 amino acids. The V end lost 4 bases, the J end lost 0 bases, and 21 bases lay between the germline ends. In DNA form, the CDR3 reads TGTGCCAGCAGCCCAAAGGATACAGGGATGTTCATGAACACTGAAGCTTTCTTT. Protein: CASSPKDTGMFMNTEAFF.

This rearrangement joins TRBV11-3 to TRBJ2-1; D might be TRBD1 (5 bases). V was cut by 5 bases and J by 7 bases, with 9 bases left in between. Per the germline V gene, CDR1 is SGHNT and CDR2 is YENEEA. CDR3 length: 12 amino acids. In nucleotides, the CDR3 is TGTGCCAGCAGCAGCAGGGCGAATGAGCAGTTCTTC. Protein product: CASSSRANEQFF. Variable domain in full (rest from reference TRBV11-3 and TRBJ2-1): EAGVVQSPRYKIIEKKQPVAFWCNPISGHNTLYWYLQNLGQGPELLIRYENEEAVDDSQLPKDRFSAERLKGVDSTLKIQPAELGDSAVYLCASSSRANEQFFGPGTRLTVL.

This clone showed up just once. This chain connects TRBV7-9 to TRBJ1-6, with D uncertain. V lost 4 bases and J lost 7, with 11 bases in between. This CDR3 has 14 amino acids. Germline-derived CDR1 and CDR2 are SEHNR and FQNEAQ (reference sequence). CDR3 loop: CASSSPTGNSPLHF. The CDR3 region has the DNA TGTGCCAGCAGCTCCCCGACGGGCAATTCACCCCTCCACTTT.

The CDR3 sequence is CASSETDTYNEQFF. CDR3 coding DNA: TGTGCCAGCAGCGAAACGGATACCTACAATGAGCAGTTCTTC. The genes are TRBV9 and TRBJ2-1; no firm D call. Trimming took 3 bases from V and 2 from J, leaving 9 bases between them. The CDR3 has 14 residues. The germline V gene has CDR1 SGDLS and CDR2 YYNGEE.

The chain couples TRBV6-6 to TRBJ1-5; TRBD1 might be the D (5 bases). Germline lookup yields CDR1 MNHNY and CDR2 SVGAGI (reference sequence). The V and J ends lost 2 bases and 1 base respectively, with 12 bases between them. The CDR3 contains 16 residues. In DNA form, the CDR3 reads TGTGCCAGCAGTTACCTCGGCAGGGAAAGCAATCAGCCCCAGCATTTT. It specifies CASSYLGRESNQPQHF.

A single count supports this clone. The V gene is TRBV25-1, the J gene TRBJ1-2; perhaps TRBD1 as D (5 bases). V was cut by 1 base and J by 8 bases, with 5 bases left in between. The CDR3 extends over 11 amino acids. Germline CDR1 reads MGHDK; CDR2 reads SYGVNS. Written as DNA, the CDR3 is TGTGCCAGCAGTGAATCAGGGGGCTACACCTTC. Its translation is CASSESGGYTF.

The rearrangement joins TRBV28 to TRBJ1-5; unclear D gene. The germline V gene has CDR1 MDHEN and CDR2 SYDVKM. V dropped 5 bases and J dropped 3 bases, with 5 bases sitting between them. The CDR3 sequence is 12 residues long. CDR3 DNA: TGTGCCAGCAGTAACCCCAATCAGCCCCAGCATTTT. Translated: CASSNPNQPQHF.